This T cell receptor (beta chain) was observed in a study of human CD8 memory T cell subsets. The study, taken as a whole, reports: Compared with precursor exhausted T cells, stem-like memory T cells were suggested by Chao1 estimates to be more diverse. Few clonotypes were shared between stem-like memory and precursor exhausted T cells.

Details on this clonotype: Its target is unknown.

UMI-labeled 5' RACE generated the TCR beta libraries. Reprocessing the 5' RACE reads, TCRdb reports a single entry for every CDR3 protein and omits DNA. The sample totals some 6,900 distinct CDR3 sequences; its top ten clones hold 21%. Early memory CD8+ T cells that were CCR7+ PD-1+ TIGIT+ with exhausted-like traits constituted the TPEX cells. Negative magnetic selection enriched total CD8+ T cells. RNA came from duplicate vials of 150,000 sorted CD8+ T cells per subset. Germline CDR1 is GTSNPN and CDR2 is SVGIG (reference sequence). CDR3 length: 15 amino acids. The sequenced material came from CD8+ T cells from PBMCs. The receptor was isolated from a human donor in good health. The gene calls are TRBV30 and TRBJ2-5; the D call from TCRdb, TRBD1, cannot be confirmed without DNA. This CDR3 reads CAFGVPLAGAETQYF.